This T cell receptor (beta chain) emerged from a study of OX40 agonist ivuxolimab in advanced cancers. The overall study: The group had a mean age of around 64 years, ranged from roughly 20 to 79, and was 82.7% male.

As for this clone: The antigen is not known.

Germline V lookup: CDR1 SEHNR, CDR2 FQNEAQ (reference sequence). V was clipped by 5 bases and J by 6 bases, with 6 bases between them. The CDR3 has 11 residues. General study findings and limits: Some nonresponders additionally presented with little normalized T-cell clonal expansion.

Patients were ruled out by autoimmune disease history or systemic immunosuppression. Assay: immunoSEQ multiplex PCR; the TCRdb copy retains only in-frame clones and omits some. The data show about 34,000 clones, about 93% seen once. This TCR derives from an adult with an advanced solid tumor such as melanoma, head and neck, liver or kidney cancer. Specimen: CD4+ or CD8+ T cells sorted from blood, collected in a trial of the OX40 agonist ivuxolimab. V gene TRBV7-9 combines with J gene TRBJ2-3; D unresolved. CDR3 nucleotides: TGTGCCAGCAGCCCTTGGGATACGCAGTATTTT. Translation: CASSPWDTQYF.